This T cell receptor beta chain was sequenced in a study of OX40 agonist ivuxolimab in advanced cancers. The V gene end was trimmed by 0 bases and the J gene end by 5 bases; junction bases not matched to a gene: 8. The CDR3 has 16 amino acids. CDR1 is SGDLS, CDR2 YYNGEE, per germline. Turning to this clone: Antigen unknown.

Sequenced by immunoSEQ multiplex PCR; TCRdb stores in-frame clones only, minus some. Seen here are roughly 63,000 clones, about 91% observed once, and the top ten hold more than 10%. General study results and limits: Specificity for antigen went undetermined in the expanded peripheral T cells.

The sequence derives from an adult with an advanced solid tumor such as melanoma, head and neck, liver or kidney cancer. Sample: CD4+ or CD8+ T cells sorted from blood, taken in a trial of the OX40 agonist ivuxolimab. The chain employs TRBV9 and TRBJ2-3; 8 nucleotides line up with TRBD2. In DNA, the CDR3 is TGTGCCAGCAGCGTAGAGGGAGCGGGAGCCAGAGATACGCAGTATTTT. Amino acids: CASSVEGAGARDTQYF.